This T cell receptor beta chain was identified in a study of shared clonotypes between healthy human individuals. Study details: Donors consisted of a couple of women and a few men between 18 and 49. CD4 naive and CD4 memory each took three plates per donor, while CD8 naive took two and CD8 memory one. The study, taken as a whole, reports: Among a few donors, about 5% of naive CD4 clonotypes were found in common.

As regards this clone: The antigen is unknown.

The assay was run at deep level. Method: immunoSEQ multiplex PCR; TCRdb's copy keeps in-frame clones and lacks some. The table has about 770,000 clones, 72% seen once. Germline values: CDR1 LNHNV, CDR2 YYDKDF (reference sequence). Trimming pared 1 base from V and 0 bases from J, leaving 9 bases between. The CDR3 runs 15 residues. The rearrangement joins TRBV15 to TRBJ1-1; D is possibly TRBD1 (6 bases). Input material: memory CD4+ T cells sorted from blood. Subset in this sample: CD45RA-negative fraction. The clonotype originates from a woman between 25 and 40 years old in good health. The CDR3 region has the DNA TGTGCCACCAGCAGAGCGCAGGGGTTGAACACTGAAGCTTTCTTT. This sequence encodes CATSRAQGLNTEAFF. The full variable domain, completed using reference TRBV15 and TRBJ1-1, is DAMVIQNPRYQVTQFGKPVTLSCSQTLNHNVMYWYQQKSSQAPKLLFHYYDKDFNNEADTPDNFQSRRPNTSFCFLDIRSPGLGDTAMYLCATSRAQGLNTEAFFGQGTRLTVV.